Listed here is a single T cell receptor beta chain. Its specificity is unknown. There are 15 residues in the CDR3. CDR1 is SGHVS and CDR2 is FQNEAQ in the germline V gene. Losses at the gene ends were 1 base for V and 6 bases for J; bases not matched to a gene: 6. The data were obtained in a study of post-analysis software for immune sequencing data. Study information: As for disease course, relapsing-remitting, secondary progressive and progressive-relapsing multiple sclerosis were all included.

Researchers reported that TCR beta cDNA libraries carried unique molecular identifiers. TCRdb reprocessed the PCR reads with MiXCR, giving one entry per CDR3 protein. The sample contains 350,000 to 500,000 distinct CDR3 sequences, over 30% of which appear only once. Study observations and caveats: Normalized Chao1 diversity was significantly lower in multiple sclerosis patients than in controls. Strong co-clustering by F measure was evident for samples that had been prepared in the same batch. Relative to controls, patients had 5 or 6 TRBV segments at higher frequency, with TRBV5-6, TRBV5-1 and TRBV20-1 among these.

Sequenced sample: blood. The TCR was taken from a girl aged 2-15 years with multiple sclerosis. V usage is TRBV7-8 and J usage is TRBJ2-1, with 7 nucleotides matching TRBD2. As DNA, the CDR3 is TGTGCCAGCAGCTTAGAGATGTCTAGCGGCAATGAGCAGTTCTTC. Residues: CASSLEMSSGNEQFF.